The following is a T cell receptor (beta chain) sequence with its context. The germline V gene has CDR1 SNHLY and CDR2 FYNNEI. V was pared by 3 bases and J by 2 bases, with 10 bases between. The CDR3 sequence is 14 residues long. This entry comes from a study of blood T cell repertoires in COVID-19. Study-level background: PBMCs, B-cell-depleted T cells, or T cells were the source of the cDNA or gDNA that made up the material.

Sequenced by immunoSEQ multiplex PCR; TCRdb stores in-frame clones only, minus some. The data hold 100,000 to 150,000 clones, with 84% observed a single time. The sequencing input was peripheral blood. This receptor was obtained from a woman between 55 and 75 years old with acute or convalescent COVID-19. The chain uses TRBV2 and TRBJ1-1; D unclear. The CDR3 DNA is TGTGCCAGCAGTGATCCACAGAGCAACACTGAAGCTTTCTTT. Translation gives CASSDPQSNTEAFF. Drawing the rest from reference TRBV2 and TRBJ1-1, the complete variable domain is EPEVTQTPSHQVTQMGQEVILRCVPISNHLYFYWYRQILGQKVEFLVSFYNNEISEKSEIFDDQFSVERPDGSNFTLKIRSTKLEDSAMYFCASSDPQSNTEAFFGQGTRLTVV.